This T cell receptor (beta chain) was sequenced in a study of long-term antiretroviral therapy in people with HIV. This clone has just a few counts. immunoSEQ v3.0 was run at survey level. Profiled with immunoSEQ multiplex PCR; TCRdb holds only in-frame clones, not every one. The sample has 20,000 to 25,000 clones, roughly 80% seen once. The receptor comes from a woman aged 30 to 39 with HIV. The sequencing used unsorted PBMCs, collected 0.2 years after starting antiretroviral therapy.

Here the CDR3 reads CASKGGTVNQPQHF. The CDR3 DNA sequence: TGTGCCAGTAAAGGAGGGACAGTCAATCAGCCCCAGCATTTT. The rearrangement joins TRBV19 to TRBJ1-5; TRBD1 matches 7 bases. V dropped 7 bases and J dropped 3; count of bases not matched to a gene: 6. Germline assignment: CDR1 LNHDA and CDR2 SQIVND (reference sequence). The CDR3 length is 14 residues.